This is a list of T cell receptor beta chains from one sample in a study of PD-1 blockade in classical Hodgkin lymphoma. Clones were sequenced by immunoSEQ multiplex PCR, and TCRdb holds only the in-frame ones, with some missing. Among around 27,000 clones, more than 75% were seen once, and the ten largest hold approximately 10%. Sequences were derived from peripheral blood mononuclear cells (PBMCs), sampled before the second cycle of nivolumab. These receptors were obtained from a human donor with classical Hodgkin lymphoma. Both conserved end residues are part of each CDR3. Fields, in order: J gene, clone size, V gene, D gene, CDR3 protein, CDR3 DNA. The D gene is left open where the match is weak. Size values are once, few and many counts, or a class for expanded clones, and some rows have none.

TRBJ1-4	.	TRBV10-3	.	CAINKEINEKLFF	TGTGCCATCAATAAGGAAATTAATGAAAAACTGTTTTTT
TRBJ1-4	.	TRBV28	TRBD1	CASSLRGTGPEKLFF	TGTGCCAGCAGTTTGAGAGGGACAGGGCCCGAAAAACTGTTTTTT
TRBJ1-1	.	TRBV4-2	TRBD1	CASSQVSGGAPEAFF	TGTGCCAGCAGCCAAGTTTCAGGGGGGGCACCTGAAGCTTTCTTT
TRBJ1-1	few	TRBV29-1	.	CSVTSGAEAFF	TGCAGCGTAACCTCGGGAGCTGAAGCTTTCTTT
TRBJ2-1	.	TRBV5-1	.	CASSLDIGNEQFF	TGCGCCAGCAGCTTGGACATCGGGAATGAGCAGTTCTTC
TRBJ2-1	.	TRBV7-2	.	CASSLAGGTVPNEQFF	TGTGCCAGCAGCTTAGCGGGGGGGACAGTCCCGAATGAGCAGTTCTTC
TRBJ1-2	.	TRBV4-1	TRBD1	CASSLRDREERALDGYTF	TGCGCCAGCAGCCTCCGGGACAGGGAAGAGCGTGCCCTGGATGGCTACACCTTC
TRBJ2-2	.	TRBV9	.	CASSEGAVRVTTGELFF	TGTGCCAGCAGCGAGGGAGCGGTGAGGGTAACCACCGGGGAGCTGTTTTTT
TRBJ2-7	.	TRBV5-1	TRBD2	CASSSSSGTSGGQRPHEQYF	TGCGCCAGCAGCTCCTCCTCCGGGACTAGCGGGGGTCAGAGACCCCACGAGCAGTACTTC
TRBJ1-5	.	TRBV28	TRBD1	CASNEGAYQPQHF	TGTGCCAGCAACGAGGGGGCTTACCAGCCCCAGCATTTT
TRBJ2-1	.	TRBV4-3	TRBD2	CASSHLLAGASYNEQFF	TGCGCCAGCAGCCACCTACTAGCGGGGGCATCCTACAATGAGCAGTTCTTC
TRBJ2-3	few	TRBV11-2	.	CASSLDPTLRTDTQYF	TGTGCCAGCAGCTTAGACCCGACGCTTCGCACAGATACGCAGTATTTT
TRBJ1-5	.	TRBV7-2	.	CASSLGTGITNNQPQHF	TGTGCCAGCAGCTTAGGAACAGGGATTACTAACAATCAGCCCCAGCATTTT
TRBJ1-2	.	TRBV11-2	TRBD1	CASSSSGTGDGYTF	TGTGCCAGCAGCTCCTCCGGGACAGGGGATGGCTACACCTTC
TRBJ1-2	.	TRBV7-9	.	CASSSGHSISRGYTF	TGTGCCAGCAGCAGTGGACACTCAATTTCGCGTGGCTACACCTTC
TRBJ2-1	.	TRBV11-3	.	CASSLDHFNEQFF	TGTGCCAGCAGCCTCGACCATTTCAATGAGCAGTTCTTC
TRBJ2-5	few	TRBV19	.	CASSHFTGLGIKETQYF	TGTGCCAGTAGTCATTTTACAGGGTTGGGTATAAAAGAGACCCAGTACTTC
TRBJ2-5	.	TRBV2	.	CASSGGQGRQETQYF	TGTGCCAGCAGTGGAGGGCAGGGACGTCAAGAGACCCAGTACTTC
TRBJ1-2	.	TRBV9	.	CASSGRGQGELNYGYTF	TGTGCCAGCAGCGGACGGGGGCAGGGAGAGCTCAACTATGGCTACACCTTC
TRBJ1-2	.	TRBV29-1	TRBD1	CSVHHGQVNYGYTF	TGCAGCGTCCACCACGGACAGGTTAACTATGGCTACACCTTC
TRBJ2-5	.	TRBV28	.	CASSFRGGETQYF	TGTGCCAGCAGTTTCAGGGGCGGAGAGACCCAGTACTTC
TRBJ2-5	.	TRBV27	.	CASSDEGEETQYF	TGTGCCAGCAGCGACGAGGGAGAAGAGACCCAGTACTTC
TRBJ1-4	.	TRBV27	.	CASSLFGVGNEKLFF	TGTGCCAGCAGTTTATTCGGGGTGGGTAATGAAAAACTGTTTTTT
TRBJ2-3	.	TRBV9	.	CASSVGVWERVPTDTQYF	TGTGCCAGCAGCGTCGGCGTGTGGGAGCGGGTTCCTACAGATACGCAGTATTTT
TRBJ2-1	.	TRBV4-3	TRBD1	CASSRARGLSPSEQFF	TGCGCCAGCAGCCGGGCCAGGGGGCTTAGCCCTTCTGAGCAGTTCTTC
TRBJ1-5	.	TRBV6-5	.	CASSSRGGPQHF	TGTGCCAGCAGCTCGCGGGGAGGGCCCCAGCATTTT
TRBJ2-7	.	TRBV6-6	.	CASSYSNGDEQYF	TGTGCCAGCAGTTACTCGAACGGAGACGAGCAGTACTTC
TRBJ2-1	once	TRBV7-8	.	CASSPRRERSYNEQFF	TGTGCCAGCAGCCCCCGGAGAGAGCGCTCCTACAATGAGCAGTTCTTC
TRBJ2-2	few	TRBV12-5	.	CASGLAPGGTGELFF	TGTGCTAGTGGTTTGGCCCCCGGGGGCACCGGGGAGCTGTTTTTT
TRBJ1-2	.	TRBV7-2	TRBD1	CASSLVYSAGGGYTF	TGTGCCAGCAGCTTAGTTTATTCCGCAGGGGGAGGCTACACCTTC
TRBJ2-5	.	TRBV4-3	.	CASSQDVLGVGIGQETQYF	TGCGCCAGCAGCCAAGATGTACTGGGGGTTGGTATCGGCCAAGAGACCCAGTACTTC
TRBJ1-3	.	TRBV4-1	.	CASSRLLGNTIYF	TGCGCCAGCAGCCGGTTACTCGGAAACACCATATATTTT
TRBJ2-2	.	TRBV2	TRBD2	CASSDPSGVHGELFF	TGTGCCAGCAGTGATCCTAGCGGGGTACACGGGGAGCTGTTTTTT
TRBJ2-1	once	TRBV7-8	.	CASTPPQGSYNEQFF	TGTGCCAGCACCCCTCCGCAGGGTTCCTACAATGAGCAGTTCTTC
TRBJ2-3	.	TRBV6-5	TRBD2	CASRTSFTDTQYF	TGTGCCAGCAGGACTAGCTTCACAGATACGCAGTATTTT
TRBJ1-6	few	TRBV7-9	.	CASSLASRNSPLHF	TGTGCCAGCAGCTTAGCTTCCAGAAATTCACCCCTCCACTTT
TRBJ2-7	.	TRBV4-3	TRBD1	CASSPGTGSYEQYF	TGCGCCAGCAGCCCCGGGACAGGGAGCTACGAGCAGTACTTC
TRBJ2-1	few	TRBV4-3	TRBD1	CASSFGQGEYNEQFF	TGCGCCAGCAGCTTCGGACAGGGGGAATACAATGAGCAGTTCTTC
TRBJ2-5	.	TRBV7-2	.	CASSSPGQETQYF	TGTGCCAGCAGCTCGCCGGGACAAGAGACCCAGTACTTC
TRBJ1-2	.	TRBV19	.	CASSMLKRGYGYTF	TGTGCCAGTAGTATGTTGAAAAGGGGTTATGGCTACACCTTC
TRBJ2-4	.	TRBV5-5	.	CASSLDEGRAKNIQYF	TGTGCCAGCAGCCTCGATGAGGGCAGAGCCAAAAACATTCAGTACTTC
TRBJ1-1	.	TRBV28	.	CASSLEEGGAAVQMNTEAFF	TGTGCCAGCAGTTTAGAGGAGGGCGGGGCCGCCGTCCAGATGAACACTGAAGCTTTCTTT
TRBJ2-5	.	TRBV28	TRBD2	CASSFGGAIQEAQYF	TGTGCCAGCAGTTTCGGGGGGGCTATCCAAGAGGCCCAGTACTTC
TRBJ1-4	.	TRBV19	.	CASSGRGRGATNEKLFF	TGTGCCAGTAGTGGAAGAGGACGGGGGGCAACTAATGAAAAACTGTTTTTT
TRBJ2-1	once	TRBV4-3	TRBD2	CASSQLGLAGYEQFF	TGCGCCAGCAGCCAATTAGGACTAGCGGGCTATGAGCAGTTCTTC
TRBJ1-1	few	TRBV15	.	CATSREKDSRNTEAFF	TGTGCCACCAGCAGAGAGAAGGACAGTAGGAACACTGAAGCTTTCTTT
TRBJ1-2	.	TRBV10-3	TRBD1	CAISPPPWTGGYGYTF	TGTGCCATCAGCCCCCCGCCTTGGACAGGGGGCTATGGCTACACCTTC
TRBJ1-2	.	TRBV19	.	CASSIGTGTDYGYTF	TGTGCCAGTAGTATAGGGACCGGGACGGACTATGGCTACACCTTC